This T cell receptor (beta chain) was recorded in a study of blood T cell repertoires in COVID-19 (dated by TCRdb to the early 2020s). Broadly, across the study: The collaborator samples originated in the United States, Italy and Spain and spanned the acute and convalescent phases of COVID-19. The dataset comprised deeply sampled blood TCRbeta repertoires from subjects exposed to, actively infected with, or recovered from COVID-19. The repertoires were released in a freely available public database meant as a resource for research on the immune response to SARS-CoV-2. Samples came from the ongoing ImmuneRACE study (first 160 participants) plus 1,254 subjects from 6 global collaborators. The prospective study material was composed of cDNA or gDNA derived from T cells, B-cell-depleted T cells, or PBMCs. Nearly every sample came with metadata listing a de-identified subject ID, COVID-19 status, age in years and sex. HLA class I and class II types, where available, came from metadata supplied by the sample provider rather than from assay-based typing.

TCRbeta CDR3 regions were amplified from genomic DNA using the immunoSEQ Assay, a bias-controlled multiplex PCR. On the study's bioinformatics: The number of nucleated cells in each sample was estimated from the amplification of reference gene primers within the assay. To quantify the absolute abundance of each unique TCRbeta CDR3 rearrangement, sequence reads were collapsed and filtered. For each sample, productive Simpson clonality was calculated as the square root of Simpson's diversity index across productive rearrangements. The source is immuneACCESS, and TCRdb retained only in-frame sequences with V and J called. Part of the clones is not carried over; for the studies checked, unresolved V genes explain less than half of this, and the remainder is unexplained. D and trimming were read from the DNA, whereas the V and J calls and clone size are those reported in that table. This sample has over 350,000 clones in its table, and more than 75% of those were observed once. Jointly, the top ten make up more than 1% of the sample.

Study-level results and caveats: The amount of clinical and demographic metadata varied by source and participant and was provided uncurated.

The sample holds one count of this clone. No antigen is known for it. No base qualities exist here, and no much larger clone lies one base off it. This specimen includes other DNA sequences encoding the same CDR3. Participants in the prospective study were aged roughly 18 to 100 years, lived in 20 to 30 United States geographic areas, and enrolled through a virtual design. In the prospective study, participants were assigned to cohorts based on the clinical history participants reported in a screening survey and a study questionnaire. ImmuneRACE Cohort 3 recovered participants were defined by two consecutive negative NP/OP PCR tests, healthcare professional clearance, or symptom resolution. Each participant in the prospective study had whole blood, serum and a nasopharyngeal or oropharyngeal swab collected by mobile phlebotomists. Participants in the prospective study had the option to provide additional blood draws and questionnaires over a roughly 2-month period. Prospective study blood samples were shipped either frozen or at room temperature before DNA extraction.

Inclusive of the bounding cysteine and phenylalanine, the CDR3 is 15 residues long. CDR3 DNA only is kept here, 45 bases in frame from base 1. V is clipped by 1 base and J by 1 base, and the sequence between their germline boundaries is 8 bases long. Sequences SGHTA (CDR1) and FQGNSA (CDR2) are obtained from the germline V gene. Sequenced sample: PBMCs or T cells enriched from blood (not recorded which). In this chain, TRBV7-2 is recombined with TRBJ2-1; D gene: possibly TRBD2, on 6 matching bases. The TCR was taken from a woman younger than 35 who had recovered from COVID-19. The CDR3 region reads CASSLGGNSYNEQFF. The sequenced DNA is TGTGCCAGCAGCTTAGGCGGGAATTCCTACAATGAGCAGTTCTTC.